The clone carrying this TCR beta chain was observed many times. Its antigen is unknown. cDNA libraries of TCR beta carried unique molecular identifiers. MiXCR, run by TCRdb on the PCR reads, gives a single entry per CDR3 protein. The repertoire has hundreds of thousands of distinct CDR3 sequences, 25% to 30% of them found once; the top ten carry 0.56%. This specimen belongs to a study of post-analysis software for immune sequencing data. Regarding the study as a whole: There were a few TRBV segments more frequent in patients than controls, and TRBV5-6, TRBV5-1 and TRBV20-1 were among them. Among multiple sclerosis patients, normalized Chao1 diversity was significantly below that of controls.

The CDR3 totals 10 residues. Trimming cost V 8 bases and J 6 bases, with 8 bases left between them. The germline gives CDR1 SQVTM, CDR2 ANQGSEA. This clonotype was obtained from a girl aged 5-17 years with multiple sclerosis. This chain joins TRBV29-1 and TRBJ2-1, with D perhaps matching TRBD1 or TRBD2 (5 bases each). Input material: blood. This chain's CDR3 is CSCGGNEQFF. CDR3 in DNA: TGCAGCTGTGGGGGCAATGAGCAGTTCTTC.